This T cell receptor (beta chain) was sequenced for a study of blood T cell repertoires in COVID-19. Looking at the study overall: Samples taken during acute and convalescent COVID-19 were collected in the United States, Italy and Spain. T cells, B-cell-depleted T cells, or PBMCs supplied cDNA or gDNA.

In the source study's methods: Reference gene primer amplification in the assay estimated nucleated cell counts. Only in-frame clones appear in the TCRdb table, and some are missing; sequencing was by immunoSEQ multiplex PCR. Clone size and the V and J calls come from that table; the DNA yielded D and trimming. The table lists some 150,000 clones, around 84% of them singletons. In the case of this clone: The same CDR3 arises from other DNA sequences in this sample as well.

Germline values: CDR1 SGHRS, CDR2 YFSETQ. The CDR3 length is 15 residues. V dropped 0 bases and J dropped 1 base, with 8 bases sitting between them. This rearrangement joins TRBV5-1 to TRBJ2-1; D not certain. The specimen sequenced was peripheral blood. The clonotype comes from a man in his forties with acute or convalescent COVID-19. CDR3: CASSLEPGSYNEQFF. The CDR3, as DNA: TGCGCCAGCAGCTTGGAACCAGGTTCCTACAATGAGCAGTTCTTC.